This T cell receptor (beta chain) was captured in a study of breast tumors, draining lymph nodes, adjacent tissues. Whole-study results and caveats: Tumor and nontumor repertoires were significantly more similar in luminal-like than in basal-like breast cancer. The data were judged consistent with most tumor T cells coming from lymph node and expanding in tumor. Compared with lymph nodes, tumors were less diverse; compared with nontumor tissue, more. That most tumor T cells come from lymph nodes remained unproven.

TCRdb recomputed calls from the multiplex PCR reads with MiXCR, one row per CDR3 protein. The table records over 150,000 distinct CDR3 sequences, 30% to 40% of them present only once. Breast cancer patients provided tissue from their axillary draining lymph nodes. This clonotype was seen at least ten times. The antigen remains undetermined. A junction boundary mismatches the germline segment, possibly from a read error. This CDR3 has 13 residues. Germline V gives CDR1 SGHAT, CDR2 FQNNGV. This chain links TRBV11-2 with TRBJ1-2; D possibly corresponds to TRBD1 (6 bases). The receptor's source is a female donor with breast cancer. Some clones in this sample may be carry-over from other donors' samples. Sequenced material: axillary lymph node tissue. The CDR3: CASSPIYPDSQIF. The CDR3 DNA follows: TGTGCCAGCAGCCCAATATACCCGGACAGCCAAATCTTC.